The rows below give T cell receptor beta chains drawn from one sample of a study of shared clonotypes between healthy human individuals. The data were produced by immunoSEQ multiplex PCR, yet TCRdb's version contains in-frame clones alone and is incomplete. In the table there are about 710,000 clones, around 70% of which are singletons. Sequenced input: memory CD4+ T cells sorted from blood. The receptor set was obtained from a woman under 40 in good health. CDR3s include the opening cysteine and the closing phenylalanine or tryptophan. Fields, in order: J gene, V gene, D gene, clone size, CDR3 protein, CDR3 DNA. D genes are given only for firm matches. Clone size is not always given. Where it is, it says once, few, many or a class for expanded clones.

J gene: TRBJ2-3; V gene: TRBV11-2; D gene: TRBD2; clone size: .; CDR3 protein: CASSFGTSFWTDTQYF; CDR3 DNA: TGTGCCAGCAGCTTCGGGACTAGCTTTTGGACAGATACGCAGTATTTT
J gene: TRBJ2-7; V gene: TRBV7-2; D gene: TRBD2; clone size: .; CDR3 protein: CASSLAGLAGEEQYF; CDR3 DNA: TGTGCCAGCAGCTTAGCGGGACTAGCGGGAGAAGAGCAGTACTTC
J gene: TRBJ1-5; V gene: TRBV7-2; D gene: .; clone size: .; CDR3 protein: CASSLDGQKNQPQHF; CDR3 DNA: TGTGCCAGCAGCTTAGACGGACAGAAAAATCAGCCCCAGCATTTT
J gene: TRBJ1-5; V gene: TRBV4-2; D gene: TRBD1; clone size: few; CDR3 protein: CASSQDTQGHGNQPQHF; CDR3 DNA: TGTGCCAGCAGCCAAGACACACAGGGGCATGGCAATCAGCCCCAGCATTTT
J gene: TRBJ2-7; V gene: TRBV25-1; D gene: .; clone size: .; CDR3 protein: CASSEEGQPYEQYF; CDR3 DNA: TGTGCCAGCAGTGAAGAAGGACAGCCCTACGAGCAGTACTTC
J gene: TRBJ2-1; V gene: TRBV28; D gene: TRBD1; clone size: .; CDR3 protein: CASSPNLGQGKILTFF; CDR3 DNA: TGTGCCAGCAGTCCAAATCTCGGACAGGGGAAAATCCTAACGTTCTTC
J gene: TRBJ1-2; V gene: TRBV5-4; D gene: TRBD1; clone size: .; CDR3 protein: CASSLGQSYGYTF; CDR3 DNA: TGTGCCAGCAGCCTGGGACAGAGCTATGGCTACACCTTC
J gene: TRBJ1-5; V gene: TRBV18; D gene: TRBD1; clone size: .; CDR3 protein: CASSPGQHNQPQHF; CDR3 DNA: TGTGCCAGCTCGCCGGGACAGCACAATCAGCCCCAGCATTTT
J gene: TRBJ1-1; V gene: TRBV10-2; D gene: .; clone size: .; CDR3 protein: CASSNPGGTEAFF; CDR3 DNA: TGCGCCAGCAGCAACCCGGGAGGGACTGAAGCTTTCTTT
J gene: TRBJ1-2; V gene: TRBV7-9; D gene: .; clone size: .; CDR3 protein: CASSFANNYGYTF; CDR3 DNA: TGTGCCAGCAGCTTCGCAAATAACTATGGCTACACCTTC
J gene: TRBJ2-3; V gene: TRBV7-9; D gene: TRBD1; clone size: .; CDR3 protein: CASSLDVQGATDTQYF; CDR3 DNA: TGTGCCAGCAGCTTAGATGTACAGGGGGCTACAGATACGCAGTATTTT
J gene: TRBJ1-1; V gene: TRBV6-5; D gene: .; clone size: .; CDR3 protein: CASSYEGGTEAFF; CDR3 DNA: TGTGCCAGCAGTTACGAAGGTGGCACTGAAGCTTTCTTT
J gene: TRBJ2-1; V gene: TRBV2; D gene: TRBD1; clone size: .; CDR3 protein: CASSYDRAEQFF; CDR3 DNA: TGTGCCAGCAGTTATGACAGGGCTGAGCAGTTCTTC
J gene: TRBJ2-7; V gene: TRBV4-2; D gene: TRBD2; clone size: .; CDR3 protein: CASSQEGLAGSYEQYF; CDR3 DNA: TGTGCCAGCAGCCAAGAGGGGTTAGCGGGATCCTACGAGCAGTACTTC
J gene: TRBJ2-7; V gene: TRBV7-9; D gene: .; clone size: .; CDR3 protein: CASSMGETRHEQYF; CDR3 DNA: TGTGCCAGCAGCATGGGAGAAACTAGGCACGAGCAGTACTTC
J gene: TRBJ2-4; V gene: TRBV10-1; D gene: .; clone size: few; CDR3 protein: CASSEGDTKNIQYF; CDR3 DNA: TGCGCCAGCAGTGAAGGGGATACCAAAAACATTCAGTACTTC
J gene: TRBJ1-1; V gene: TRBV5-4; D gene: .; clone size: .; CDR3 protein: CASSRSGSEAFF; CDR3 DNA: TGTGCCAGCAGCAGGTCAGGGTCTGAAGCTTTCTTT
J gene: TRBJ1-1; V gene: TRBV5-5; D gene: .; clone size: .; CDR3 protein: CASSLNYRVTEAFF; CDR3 DNA: TGTGCCAGCAGCTTGAACTACAGGGTCACTGAAGCTTTCTTT
J gene: TRBJ2-2; V gene: TRBV29-1; D gene: TRBD2; clone size: once; CDR3 protein: CSVEKAGVSTGELFF; CDR3 DNA: TGCAGCGTTGAAAAGGCGGGAGTGTCCACCGGGGAGCTGTTTTTT
J gene: TRBJ1-4; V gene: TRBV2; D gene: .; clone size: .; CDR3 protein: CASSDQGRIEKLFF; CDR3 DNA: TGTGCCAGCAGTGACCAGGGGCGGATCGAAAAACTGTTTTTT
J gene: TRBJ1-4; V gene: TRBV28; D gene: .; clone size: .; CDR3 protein: CASSFGNYPEKLFF; CDR3 DNA: TGTGCCAGCAGTTTCGGCAACTATCCTGAAAAACTGTTTTTT
J gene: TRBJ2-5; V gene: TRBV5-1; D gene: .; clone size: .; CDR3 protein: CASSPGLHQETQYF; CDR3 DNA: TGCGCCAGCAGCCCGGGACTGCACCAAGAGACCCAGTACTTC
J gene: TRBJ2-7; V gene: TRBV9; D gene: TRBD1; clone size: .; CDR3 protein: CASSVGAGQGTYEQYF; CDR3 DNA: TGTGCCAGCAGCGTTGGGGCCGGACAGGGAACGTACGAGCAGTACTTC
J gene: TRBJ2-2; V gene: TRBV7-8; D gene: .; clone size: .; CDR3 protein: CASSPFSANTGELFF; CDR3 DNA: TGTGCCAGCAGCCCCTTTTCCGCGAACACCGGGGAGCTGTTTTTT
J gene: TRBJ1-5; V gene: TRBV30; D gene: .; clone size: .; CDR3 protein: CAWSVGYSNQPQHF; CDR3 DNA: TGTGCCTGGAGTGTAGGATATAGCAATCAGCCCCAGCATTTT
J gene: TRBJ2-6; V gene: TRBV6-1; D gene: .; clone size: .; CDR3 protein: CASKPSGANVLTF; CDR3 DNA: TGTGCCAGCAAGCCCTCTGGGGCCAACGTCCTGACTTTC
J gene: TRBJ2-7; V gene: TRBV15; D gene: TRBD2; clone size: .; CDR3 protein: CATSREASGTSYEQYF; CDR3 DNA: TGTGCCACCAGCAGAGAAGCTAGCGGGACATCCTACGAGCAGTACTTC
J gene: TRBJ1-3; V gene: TRBV5-1; D gene: TRBD1; clone size: few; CDR3 protein: CASSPGTDGNTIYF; CDR3 DNA: TGCGCCAGCAGCCCCGGGACAGACGGAAACACCATATATTTT
J gene: TRBJ2-7; V gene: TRBV2; D gene: .; clone size: .; CDR3 protein: CASSDWNSYEQYF; CDR3 DNA: TGTGCCAGCAGTGATTGGAACTCCTACGAGCAGTACTTC
J gene: TRBJ2-7; V gene: TRBV9; D gene: .; clone size: many; CDR3 protein: CASSATQDGLWYEQYF; CDR3 DNA: TGTGCCAGCAGCGCAACTCAGGACGGACTCTGGTACGAGCAGTACTTC
J gene: TRBJ1-2; V gene: TRBV7-9; D gene: .; clone size: .; CDR3 protein: CASSLEGYGYTF; CDR3 DNA: TGTGCCAGCAGCTTAGAGGGCTATGGCTACACCTTC
J gene: TRBJ2-3; V gene: TRBV5-1; D gene: TRBD2; clone size: many; CDR3 protein: CASRLAGSGTSTDTQYF; CDR3 DNA: TGCGCCAGCAGACTAGCGGGATCGGGGACTAGCACAGATACGCAGTATTTT
J gene: TRBJ1-3; V gene: TRBV11-2; D gene: .; clone size: .; CDR3 protein: CASSLASPSGNTIYF; CDR3 DNA: TGTGCCAGCAGCTTAGCCAGCCCCTCTGGAAACACCATATATTTT
J gene: TRBJ2-7; V gene: TRBV6-6; D gene: .; clone size: few; CDR3 protein: CASSGETYEQYF; CDR3 DNA: TGTGCCAGCTCTGGAGAGACCTACGAGCAGTACTTC
J gene: TRBJ1-4; V gene: TRBV7-9; D gene: TRBD1; clone size: once; CDR3 protein: CASSPQGVVEKLFF; CDR3 DNA: TGTGCCAGCAGCCCACAGGGGGTGGTTGAAAAACTGTTTTTT
J gene: TRBJ1-1; V gene: TRBV28; D gene: TRBD1; clone size: many; CDR3 protein: CASSSADRVKAFF; CDR3 DNA: TGTGCCAGCAGTTCAGCGGACAGGGTAAAAGCTTTCTTT
J gene: TRBJ2-1; V gene: TRBV4-1; D gene: .; clone size: .; CDR3 protein: CASSQDGGNSYNEQFF; CDR3 DNA: TGCGCCAGCAGCCAAGACGGGGGAAACTCCTACAATGAGCAGTTCTTC
J gene: TRBJ1-1; V gene: TRBV5-4; D gene: .; clone size: .; CDR3 protein: CASSIDTNTEAFF; CDR3 DNA: TGTGCCAGCAGCATAGACACGAACACTGAAGCTTTCTTT
J gene: TRBJ1-1; V gene: TRBV19; D gene: TRBD1; clone size: once; CDR3 protein: CASSIPRGQQRMNTEAFF; CDR3 DNA: TGTGCCAGTAGTATTCCCAGGGGGCAACAACGGATGAACACTGAAGCTTTCTTT
J gene: TRBJ1-1; V gene: TRBV5-1; D gene: .; clone size: few; CDR3 protein: CASSLDTEAFF; CDR3 DNA: TGCGCCAGCAGCTTGGACACTGAAGCTTTCTTT
J gene: TRBJ2-7; V gene: TRBV4-1; D gene: .; clone size: .; CDR3 protein: CASSQPSTGTYEQYF; CDR3 DNA: TGCGCCAGCAGCCAACCCTCGACGGGTACCTACGAGCAGTACTTC